This T cell receptor beta chain was found in a study of cytomegalovirus exposure and HLA in healthy donors. CDR1 and CDR2 from the germline V gene are MGHDK and SYGVNS. Deletions cut 7 bases from V and 5 bases from J, with 20 bases between. The CDR3 covers 15 residues. Sequencing used immunoSEQ multiplex PCR; TCRdb keeps in-frame clones, though not all of them. The repertoire holds around 49,000 clones, with roughly nine tenths as singletons. The chain carries TRBV25-1 and TRBJ2-5, with TRBD2 as a possible D gene (7 bases). Input material: PBMCs. This TCR was sampled from a man aged 18 to 35 in good health and CMV-seronegative. CDR3 protein: CASTPREGGGETQYF. CDR3 DNA: TGTGCCAGCACGCCGCGTGAGGGAGGGGGTGAGACCCAGTACTTC.